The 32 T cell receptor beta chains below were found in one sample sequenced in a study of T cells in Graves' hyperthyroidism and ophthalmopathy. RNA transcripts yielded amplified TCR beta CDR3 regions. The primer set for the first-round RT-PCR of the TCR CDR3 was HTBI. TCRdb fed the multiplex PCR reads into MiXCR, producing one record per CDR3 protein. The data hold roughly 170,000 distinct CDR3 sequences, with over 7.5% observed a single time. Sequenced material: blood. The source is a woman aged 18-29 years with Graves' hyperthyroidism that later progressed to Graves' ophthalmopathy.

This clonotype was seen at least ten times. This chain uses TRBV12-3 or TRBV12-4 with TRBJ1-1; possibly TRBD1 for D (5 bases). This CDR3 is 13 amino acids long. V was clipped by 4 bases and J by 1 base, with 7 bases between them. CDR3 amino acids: CASSSDRNTEAFF. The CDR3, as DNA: TGTGCCAGCAGTTCCGACAGGAACACTGAAGCTTTCTTT.

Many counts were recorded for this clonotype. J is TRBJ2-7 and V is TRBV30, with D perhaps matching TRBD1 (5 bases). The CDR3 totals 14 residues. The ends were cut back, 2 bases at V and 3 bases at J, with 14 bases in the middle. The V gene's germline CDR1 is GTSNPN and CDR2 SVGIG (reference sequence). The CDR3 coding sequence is TGTGCCTGGAGTTTGTCTCCCGACAGCTACGAGCAGTACTTC. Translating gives CAWSLSPDSYEQYF.

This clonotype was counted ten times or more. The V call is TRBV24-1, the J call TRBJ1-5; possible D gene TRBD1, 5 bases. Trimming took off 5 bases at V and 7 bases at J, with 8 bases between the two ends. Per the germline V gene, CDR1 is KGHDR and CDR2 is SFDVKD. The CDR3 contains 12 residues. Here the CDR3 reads CATSVPGQPQHF. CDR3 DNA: TGTGCCACCAGTGTACCAGGGCAGCCCCAGCATTTT.

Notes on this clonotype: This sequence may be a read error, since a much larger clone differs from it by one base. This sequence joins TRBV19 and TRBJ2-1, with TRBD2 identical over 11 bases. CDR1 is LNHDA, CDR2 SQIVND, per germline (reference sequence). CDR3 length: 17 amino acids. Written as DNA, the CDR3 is TGTGCCAGTAGTTCCCTCAAAGTAATAGCGGGAGGGAATGGGCAGTTCTTC. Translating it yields CASSSLKVIAGGNGQFF.

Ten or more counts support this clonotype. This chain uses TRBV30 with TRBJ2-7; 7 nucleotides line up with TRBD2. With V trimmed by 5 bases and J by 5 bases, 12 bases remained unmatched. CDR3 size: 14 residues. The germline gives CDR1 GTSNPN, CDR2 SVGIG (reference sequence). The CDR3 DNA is TGTGCCTGGGCTAAGGGCGGGAGACGGGACGAGCAGTACTTC. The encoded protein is CAWAKGGRRDEQYF.

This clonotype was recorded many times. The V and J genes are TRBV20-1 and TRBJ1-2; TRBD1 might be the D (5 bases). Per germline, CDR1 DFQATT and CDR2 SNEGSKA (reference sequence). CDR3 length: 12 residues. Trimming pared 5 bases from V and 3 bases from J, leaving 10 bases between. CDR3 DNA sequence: TGCAGTGCTCCTAAACAGGACTATGGCTACACCTTC. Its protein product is CSAPKQDYGYTF.

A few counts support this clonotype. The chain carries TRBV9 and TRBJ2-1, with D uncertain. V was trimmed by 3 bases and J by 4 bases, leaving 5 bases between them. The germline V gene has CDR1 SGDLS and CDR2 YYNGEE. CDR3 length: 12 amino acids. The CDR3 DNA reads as TGTGCCAGCAGCGCAGCTTACAATGAGCAGTTCTTC. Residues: CASSAAYNEQFF.

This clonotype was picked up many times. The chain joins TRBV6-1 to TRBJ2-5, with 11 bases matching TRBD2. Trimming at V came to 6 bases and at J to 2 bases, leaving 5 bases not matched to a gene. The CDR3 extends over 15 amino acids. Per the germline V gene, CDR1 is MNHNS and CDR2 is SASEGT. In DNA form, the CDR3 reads TGTGCCAGCAGGCGGACTAGCGGGCATCAAGAGACCCAGTACTTC. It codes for CASRRTSGHQETQYF.

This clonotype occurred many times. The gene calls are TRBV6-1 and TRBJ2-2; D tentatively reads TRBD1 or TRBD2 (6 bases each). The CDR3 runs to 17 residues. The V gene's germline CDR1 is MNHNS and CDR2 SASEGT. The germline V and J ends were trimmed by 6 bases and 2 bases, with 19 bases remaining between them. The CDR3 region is CASRTLFGGPNTGELFF. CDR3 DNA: TGTGCCAGCAGAACATTATTTGGGGGGCCCAACACCGGGGAGCTGTTTTTT.

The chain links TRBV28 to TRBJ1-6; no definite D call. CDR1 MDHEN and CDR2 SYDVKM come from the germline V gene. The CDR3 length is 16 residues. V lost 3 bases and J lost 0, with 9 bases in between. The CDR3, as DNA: TGTGCCAGCAGTTTCTCCCGTAGCTCCTATAATTCACCCCTCCACTTT. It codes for CASSFSRSSYNSPLHF.

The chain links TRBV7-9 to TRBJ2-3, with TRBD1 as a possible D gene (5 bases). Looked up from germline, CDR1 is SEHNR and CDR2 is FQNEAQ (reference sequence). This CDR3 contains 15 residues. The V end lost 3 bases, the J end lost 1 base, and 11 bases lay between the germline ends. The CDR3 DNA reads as TGTGCCAGCAGCTTCAGGGAAGGGGGCACAGATACGCAGTATTTT. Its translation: CASSFREGGTDTQYF.

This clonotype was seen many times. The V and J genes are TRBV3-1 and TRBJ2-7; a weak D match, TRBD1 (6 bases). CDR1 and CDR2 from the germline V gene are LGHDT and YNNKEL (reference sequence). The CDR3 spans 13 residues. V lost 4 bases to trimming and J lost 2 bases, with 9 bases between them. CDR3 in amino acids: CASSPGTPYEQYF. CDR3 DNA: TGTGCCAGCAGCCCCGGGACACCCTACGAGCAGTACTTC.

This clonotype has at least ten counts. The CDR3 DNA reads TGTGCCAGCAGCCTGAGCGGGGTGAACACCGGGGAGCTGTTTTTT. This encodes CASSLSGVNTGELFF. The chain links TRBV7-2 to TRBJ2-2; 7 positions match TRBD2. V was clipped by 5 bases and J by 1 base; unmatched bases: 4. The CDR3 runs 15 residues. Germline lookup yields CDR1 SGHTA and CDR2 FQGNSA.

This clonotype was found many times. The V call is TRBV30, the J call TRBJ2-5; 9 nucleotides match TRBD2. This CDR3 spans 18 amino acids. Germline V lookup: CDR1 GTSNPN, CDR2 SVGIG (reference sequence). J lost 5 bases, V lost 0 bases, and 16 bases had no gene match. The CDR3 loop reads CAWSVHSLAGLSWETQYF. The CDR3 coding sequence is TGTGCCTGGAGTGTACATTCGCTAGCGGGGCTTTCATGGGAGACCCAGTACTTC.

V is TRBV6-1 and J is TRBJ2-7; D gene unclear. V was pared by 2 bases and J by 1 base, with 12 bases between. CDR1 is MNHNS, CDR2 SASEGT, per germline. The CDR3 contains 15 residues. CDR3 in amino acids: CASSEWAASSYEQYF. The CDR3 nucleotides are TGTGCCAGCAGTGAATGGGCAGCGTCTTCCTACGAGCAGTACTTC.

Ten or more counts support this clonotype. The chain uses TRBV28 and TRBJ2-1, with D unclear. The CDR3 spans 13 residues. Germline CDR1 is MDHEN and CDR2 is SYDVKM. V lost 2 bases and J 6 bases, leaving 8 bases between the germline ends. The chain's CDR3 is CASSLRFGNEQFF. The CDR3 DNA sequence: TGTGCCAGCAGTTTAAGGTTTGGCAATGAGCAGTTCTTC.

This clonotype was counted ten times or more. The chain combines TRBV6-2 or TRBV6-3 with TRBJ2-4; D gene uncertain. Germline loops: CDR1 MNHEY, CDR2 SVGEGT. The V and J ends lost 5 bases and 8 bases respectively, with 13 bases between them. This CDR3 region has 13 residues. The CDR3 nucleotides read TGTGCCAGCAGTATCCTTTCAAGGGACATTCAGTACTTC. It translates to CASSILSRDIQYF.

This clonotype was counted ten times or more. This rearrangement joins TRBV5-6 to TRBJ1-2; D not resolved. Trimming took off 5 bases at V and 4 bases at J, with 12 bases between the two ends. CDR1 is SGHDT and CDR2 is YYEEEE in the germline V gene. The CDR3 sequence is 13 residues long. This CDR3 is CASRIKGSYGYTF. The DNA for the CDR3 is TGTGCCAGCAGGATAAAAGGGTCCTATGGCTACACCTTC. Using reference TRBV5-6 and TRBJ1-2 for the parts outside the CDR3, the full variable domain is DAGVTQSPTHLIKTRGQQVTLRCSPKSGHDTVSWYQQALGQGPQFIFQYYEEEERQRGNFPDRFSGHQFPNYSSELNVNALLLGDSALYLCASRIKGSYGYTFGSGTRLTVV.

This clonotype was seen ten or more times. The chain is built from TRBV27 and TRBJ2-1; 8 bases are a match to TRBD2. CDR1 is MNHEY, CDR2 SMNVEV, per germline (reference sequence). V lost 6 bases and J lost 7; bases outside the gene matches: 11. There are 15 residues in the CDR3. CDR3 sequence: CASSRTSGVENEQFF. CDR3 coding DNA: TGTGCCAGCAGCCGAACTAGCGGAGTTGAAAATGAGCAGTTCTTC.

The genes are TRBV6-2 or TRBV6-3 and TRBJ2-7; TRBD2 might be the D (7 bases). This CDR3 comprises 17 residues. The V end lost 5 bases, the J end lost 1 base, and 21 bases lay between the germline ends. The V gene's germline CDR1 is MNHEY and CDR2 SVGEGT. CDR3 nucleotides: TGTGCCAGCAGTACCCCTTTGGGGGCGGGGGTGTCCTACGAGCAGTACTTC. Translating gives CASSTPLGAGVSYEQYF.

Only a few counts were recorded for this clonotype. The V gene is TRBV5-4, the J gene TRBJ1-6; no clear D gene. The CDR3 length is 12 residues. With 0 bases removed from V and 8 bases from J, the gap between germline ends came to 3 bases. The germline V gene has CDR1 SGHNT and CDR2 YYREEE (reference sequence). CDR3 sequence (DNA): TGTGCCAGCAGCTTGGCGGATTCACCCCTCCACTTT. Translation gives CASSLADSPLHF.

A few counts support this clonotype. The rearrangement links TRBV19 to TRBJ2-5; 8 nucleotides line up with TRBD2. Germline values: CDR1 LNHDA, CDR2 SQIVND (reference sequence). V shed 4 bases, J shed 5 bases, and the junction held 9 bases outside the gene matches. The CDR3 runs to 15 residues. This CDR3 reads CASSSGGHLRETQYF. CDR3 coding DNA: TGTGCCAGTAGTAGCGGGGGGCACCTCCGGGAGACCCAGTACTTC.

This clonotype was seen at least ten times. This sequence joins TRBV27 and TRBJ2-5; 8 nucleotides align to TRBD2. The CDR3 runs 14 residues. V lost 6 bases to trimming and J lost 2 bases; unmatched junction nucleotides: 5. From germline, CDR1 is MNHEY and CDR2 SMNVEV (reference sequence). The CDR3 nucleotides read TGTGCCAGCAGGGCAAGCGGGAGACAAGAGACCCAGTACTTC. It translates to CASRASGRQETQYF.

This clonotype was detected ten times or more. In DNA form, the CDR3 reads TGCAGTGCTAGAGACAGCTCGCTAGCGGTCTACGAGCAGTACTTC. Amino acids: CSARDSSLAVYEQYF. The J gene is TRBJ2-7, the V gene TRBV20-1, with 7 bases aligning to TRBD2. From germline, CDR1 is DFQATT and CDR2 SNEGSKA (reference sequence). The CDR3 runs 15 residues. J gave up 3 bases and V 0 bases, and 8 bases lay outside the gene matches.

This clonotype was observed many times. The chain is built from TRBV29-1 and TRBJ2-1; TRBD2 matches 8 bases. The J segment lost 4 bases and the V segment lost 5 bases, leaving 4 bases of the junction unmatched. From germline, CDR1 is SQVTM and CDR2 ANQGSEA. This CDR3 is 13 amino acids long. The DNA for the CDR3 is TGCAGCGTTCACAGCGGGAGTTACAATGAGCAGTTCTTC. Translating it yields CSVHSGSYNEQFF.

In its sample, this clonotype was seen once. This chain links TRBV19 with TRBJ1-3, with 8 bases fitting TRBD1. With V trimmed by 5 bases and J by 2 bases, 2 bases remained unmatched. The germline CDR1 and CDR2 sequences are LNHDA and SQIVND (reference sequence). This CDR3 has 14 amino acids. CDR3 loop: CASSWTGTGNTIYF. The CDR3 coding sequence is TGTGCCAGTAGTTGGACAGGGACTGGAAACACCATATATTTT.

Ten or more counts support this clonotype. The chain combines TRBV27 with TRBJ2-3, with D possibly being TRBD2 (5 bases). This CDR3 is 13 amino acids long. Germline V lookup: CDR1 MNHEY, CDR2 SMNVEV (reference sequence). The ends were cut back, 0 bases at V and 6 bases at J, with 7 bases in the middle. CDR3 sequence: CASSLSRRDTQYF. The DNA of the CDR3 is TGTGCCAGCAGTTTATCTCGGAGGGATACGCAGTATTTT.

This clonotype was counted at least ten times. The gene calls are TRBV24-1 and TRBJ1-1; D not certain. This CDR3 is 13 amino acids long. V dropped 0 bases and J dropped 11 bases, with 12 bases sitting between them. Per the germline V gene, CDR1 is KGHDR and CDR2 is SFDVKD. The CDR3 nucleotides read TGTGCCACCAGTGATTTGGGGAGGGCCGGGGCTTTCTTT. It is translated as CATSDLGRAGAFF.

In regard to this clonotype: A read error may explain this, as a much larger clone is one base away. This CDR3 reads CASSRSLAAPRYTEQFF. The DNA of the CDR3 is TGTGCCAGCAGCCGATCCCTAGCGGCCCCGAGGTACACTGAGCAGTTCTTC. The gene calls are TRBV3-1 and TRBJ2-1, with 7 positions matching TRBD2. CDR1 LGHDT and CDR2 YNNKEL come from the germline V gene (reference sequence). This CDR3 contains 17 residues.

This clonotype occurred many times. Here the CDR3 DNA reads TGTGCCAGCGGGGGGGGGGGAGGTCAGCCCCAGCATTTT. Translation gives CASGGGGGQPQHF. J is TRBJ1-5 and V is TRBV27; D possibly corresponds to TRBD1 (5 bases). Looked up from germline, CDR1 is MNHEY and CDR2 is SMNVEV (reference sequence). V lost 8 bases, J lost 6 bases, and 14 bases lay in between. This CDR3 has 13 amino acids.

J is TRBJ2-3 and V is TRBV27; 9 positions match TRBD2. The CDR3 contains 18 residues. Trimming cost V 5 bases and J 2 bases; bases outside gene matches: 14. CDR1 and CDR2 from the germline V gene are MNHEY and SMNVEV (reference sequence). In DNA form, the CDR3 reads TGTGCCAGCAGTCTCATCGGGACTAGCCGGAGGGACACAGATACGCAGTATTTT. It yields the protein CASSLIGTSRRDTDTQYF.

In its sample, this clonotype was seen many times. For the CDR3, the DNA is TGCAGTGCTACTGGACTAGCTCGCTCCTACAATGAGCAGTTCTTC. It encodes CSATGLARSYNEQFF. The genes are TRBV20-1 and TRBJ2-1; 8 nucleotides agree with TRBD2. The germline gives CDR1 DFQATT, CDR2 SNEGSKA (reference sequence). This CDR3 contains 15 residues. J gave up 0 bases and V 4 bases, and 5 bases lay outside the gene matches.